The present entry profiles one T cell receptor (beta chain) with its context. Here immunoSEQ multiplex PCR was the method, and the copy in TCRdb shows in-frame clones only, minus some. Of about 350,000 clones in the sample, roughly nine tenths are singletons; the top ten hold roughly 3.9%. This sample was taken from a study of blood T cell repertoires in COVID-19. The CDR3 is made up of 15 amino acids. Germline trimming cut 5 bases from V and 2 bases from J; bases unmatched to any gene: 6. Germline V gene sequence: CDR1 PRHDT, CDR2 FYEKMQ (reference sequence). Input material: peripheral blood. The clonotype originates from a woman aged 55-75 years with COVID-19, enrolled during active disease. V gene TRBV13 combines with J gene TRBJ2-1, with 7 bases aligning to TRBD1. CDR3 amino acids: CASSEGTVTYNEQFF. The CDR3 DNA reads as TGTGCCAGCAGCGAAGGGACAGTCACCTACAATGAGCAGTTCTTC.